This T cell receptor beta chain was sequenced for a study of T cell repertoires in cytomegalovirus infection. Study context: An indication of both CMV infection and matching HLA type came from public TCR beta signatures.

A few counts support this clonotype. Its specificity is not known. General study results and limits: Ex vivo responses were dominated by HLA-C-restricted CMV-specific TCR beta clonotypes.

The CDR3 loop spans 15 amino acids. Germline V gives CDR1 LGHNA, CDR2 YNFKEQ. Trimming left V 2 bases short and J 2 bases short, with 10 bases between. In TCRdb, the reads were re-called with MiXCR into one record per CDR3 protein. Among fewer than 900,000 distinct CDR3 sequences listed, about 29% were seen once. The genes are TRBV4-2 and TRBJ1-5; D is unresolved. This TCR was recovered from a human donor in good health (CMV status not recorded). Some clones in this sample may be carry-over from other donors' samples. The source was cultured CD8+ T cells from PBMCs, collected from culture after CMV antigen stimulation. CDR3 in amino acids: CASSQTRDGNQPQHF. The CDR3 DNA is TGTGCCAGCAGCCAAACAAGGGATGGCAATCAGCCCCAGCATTTT.